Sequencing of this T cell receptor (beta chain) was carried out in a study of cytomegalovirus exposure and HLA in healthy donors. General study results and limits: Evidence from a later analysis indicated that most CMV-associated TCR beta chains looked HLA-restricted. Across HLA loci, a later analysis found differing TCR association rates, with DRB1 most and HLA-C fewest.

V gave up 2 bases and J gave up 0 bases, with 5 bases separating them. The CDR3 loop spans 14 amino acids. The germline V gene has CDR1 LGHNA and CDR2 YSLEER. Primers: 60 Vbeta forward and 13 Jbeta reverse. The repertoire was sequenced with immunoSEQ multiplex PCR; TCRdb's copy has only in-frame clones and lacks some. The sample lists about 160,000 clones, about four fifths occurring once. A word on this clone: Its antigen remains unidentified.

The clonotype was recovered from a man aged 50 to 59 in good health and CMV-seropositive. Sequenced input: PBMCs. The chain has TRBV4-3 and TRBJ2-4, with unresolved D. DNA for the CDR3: TGCGCCAGCAGCCAACGTTTAGCCAAAAACATTCAGTACTTC. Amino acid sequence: CASSQRLAKNIQYF.